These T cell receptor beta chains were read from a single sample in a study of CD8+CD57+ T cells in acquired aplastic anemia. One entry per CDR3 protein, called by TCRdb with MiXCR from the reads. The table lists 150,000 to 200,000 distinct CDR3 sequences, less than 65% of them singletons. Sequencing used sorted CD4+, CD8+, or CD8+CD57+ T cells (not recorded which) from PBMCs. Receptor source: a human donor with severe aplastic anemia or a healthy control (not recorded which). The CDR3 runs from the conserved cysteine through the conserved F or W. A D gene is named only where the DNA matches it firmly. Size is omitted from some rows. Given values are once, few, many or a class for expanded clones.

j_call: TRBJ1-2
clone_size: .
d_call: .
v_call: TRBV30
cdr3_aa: CAWSVGAGYTF
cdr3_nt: TGTGCCTGGAGTGTGGGCGCCGGCTACACCTTC

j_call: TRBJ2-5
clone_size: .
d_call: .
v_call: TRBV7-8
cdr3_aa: CASSFGQGFETQYF
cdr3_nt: TGTGCCAGCAGCTTCGGCCAGGGCTTCGAGACCCAGTACTTC

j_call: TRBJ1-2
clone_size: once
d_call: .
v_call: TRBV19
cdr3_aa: CASSPTQGNYGYTF
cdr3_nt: TGTGCCAGTAGTCCCACACAGGGCAACTATGGCTACACCTTC

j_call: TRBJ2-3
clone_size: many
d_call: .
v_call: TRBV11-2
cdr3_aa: CASSLYRVGLSTDTQYF
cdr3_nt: TGTGCCAGCAGCTTATACAGGGTTGGGTTAAGCACAGATACGCAGTATTTT

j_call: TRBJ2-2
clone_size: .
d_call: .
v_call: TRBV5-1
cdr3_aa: CASSLASGGRQNTGELFF
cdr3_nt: TGCGCCAGCAGCTTGGCTTCTGGGGGCAGGCAAAACACCGGGGAGCTGTTTTTT

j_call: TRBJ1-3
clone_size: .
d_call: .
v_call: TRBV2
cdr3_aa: CASSPPPGNTIYF
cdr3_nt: TGTGCCAGCAGTCCCCCTCCTGGAAACACCATATATTTT

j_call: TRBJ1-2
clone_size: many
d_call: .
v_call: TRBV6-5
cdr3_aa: CASSYSSYGGADGYTF
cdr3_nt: TGTGCCAGCAGTTACTCATCCTACGGGGGCGCGGATGGCTACACCTTC

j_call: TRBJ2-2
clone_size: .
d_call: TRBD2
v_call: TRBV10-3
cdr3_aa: CAIRRMERGANTGELFF
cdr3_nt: TGTGCCATCAGGAGAATGGAGCGGGGAGCGAACACCGGGGAGCTGTTTTTT

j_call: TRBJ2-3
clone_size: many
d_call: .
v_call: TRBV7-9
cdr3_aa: CASSHPDVGADTQYF
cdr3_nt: TGTGCCAGCAGCCACCCCGATGTCGGGGCAGATACGCAGTATTTT

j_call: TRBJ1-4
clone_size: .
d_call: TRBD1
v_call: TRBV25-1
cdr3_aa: CASNQGAVEKLFF
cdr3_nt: TGTGCCAGCAACCAGGGGGCTGTTGAAAAACTGTTTTTT

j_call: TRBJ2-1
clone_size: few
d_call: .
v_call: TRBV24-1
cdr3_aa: CATSETPSGFRHNEQFF
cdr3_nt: TGTGCCACCAGTGAAACCCCGAGCGGGTTTCGCCACAATGAGCAGTTCTTC

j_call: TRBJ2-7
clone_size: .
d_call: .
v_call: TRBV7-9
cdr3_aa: CASTSSRESYEQYF
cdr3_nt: TGTGCCAGCACCTCCTCTCGCGAGAGTTACGAGCAGTACTTT

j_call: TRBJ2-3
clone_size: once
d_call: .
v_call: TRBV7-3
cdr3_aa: CASSLSGGRADTQYF
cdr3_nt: TGTGCCAGCAGCTTAAGCGGAGGGAGAGCAGATACGCAGTATTTT

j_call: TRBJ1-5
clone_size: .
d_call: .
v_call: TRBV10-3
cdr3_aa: CAISEAGSQHF
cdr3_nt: TGTGCCATCAGTGAGGCGGGGTCCCAGCATTTT

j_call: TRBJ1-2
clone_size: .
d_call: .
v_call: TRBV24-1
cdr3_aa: CATSDSPGEVNDYTF
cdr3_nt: TGTGCCACCAGTGATAGCCCCGGGGAAGTAAATGACTACACCTTC

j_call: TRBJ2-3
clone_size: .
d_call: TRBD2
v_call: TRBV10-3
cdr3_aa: CAISFTGTSEKDTQYF
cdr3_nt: TGTGCCATCAGTTTCACTGGGACTAGCGAGAAAGATACGCAGTATTTT

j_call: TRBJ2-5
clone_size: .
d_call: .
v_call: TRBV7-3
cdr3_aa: CASSLGTQETQYF
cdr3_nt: TGTGCCAGCAGCCTCGGGACTCAAGAGACCCAGTACTTC

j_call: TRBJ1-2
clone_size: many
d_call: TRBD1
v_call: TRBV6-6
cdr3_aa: CASSYSRQGKSYGYTF
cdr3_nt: TGTGCCAGCAGTTACTCGAGACAGGGCAAATCCTATGGCTACACCTTC

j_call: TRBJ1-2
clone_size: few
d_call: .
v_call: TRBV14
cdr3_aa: CASSQGQTYGYTF
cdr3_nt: TGTGCCAGCAGCCAAGGACAGACCTATGGCTACACCTTC

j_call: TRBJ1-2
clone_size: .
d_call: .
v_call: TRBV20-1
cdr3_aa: CSARVDIYGYTF
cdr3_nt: TGCAGTGCTAGAGTAGACATCTATGGCTACACCTTC

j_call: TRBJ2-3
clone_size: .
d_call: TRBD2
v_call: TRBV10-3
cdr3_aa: CAIRLAGRTDTQYF
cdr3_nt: TGTGCCATCAGGCTAGCGGGAAGAACAGATACGCAGTATTTT

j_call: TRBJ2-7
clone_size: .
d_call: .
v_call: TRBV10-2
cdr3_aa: CASSEEVKHF
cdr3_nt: TGCGCCAGCAGTGAGGAAGTCAAACATTTC

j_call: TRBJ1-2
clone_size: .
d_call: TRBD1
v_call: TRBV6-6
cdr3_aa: CASSTGTGLSYGYTF
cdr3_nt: TGTGCCAGCAGTACTGGGACAGGGCTTTCCTATGGCTACACCTTC

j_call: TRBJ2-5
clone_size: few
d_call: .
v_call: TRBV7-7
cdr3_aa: CASSLAAQQQETQYF
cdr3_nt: TGTGCCAGCAGCTTAGCGGCTCAGCAACAAGAGACCCAGTACTTC

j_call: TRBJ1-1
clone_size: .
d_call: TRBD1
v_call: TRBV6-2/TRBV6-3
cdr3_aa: CASSYEGTGVSTEAFF
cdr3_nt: TGTGCCAGCAGTTACGAGGGGACAGGGGTTTCCACTGAAGCTTTCTTT

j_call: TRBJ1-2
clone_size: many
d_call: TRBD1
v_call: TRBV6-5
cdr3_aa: CASSYSTRTGSDYGYTF
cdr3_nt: TGTGCCAGCAGTTACTCGACCCGGACAGGGTCCGACTATGGCTACACCTTC

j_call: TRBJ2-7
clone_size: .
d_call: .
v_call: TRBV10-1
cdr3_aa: CAPTCYEQYF
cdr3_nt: TGCGCCCCGACCTGCTACGAGCAGTACTTC

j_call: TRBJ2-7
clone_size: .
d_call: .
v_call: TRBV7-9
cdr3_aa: CASSLLTRYEQYF
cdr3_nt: TGTGCCAGCAGCTTATTAACTCGTTACGAGCAGTACTTC

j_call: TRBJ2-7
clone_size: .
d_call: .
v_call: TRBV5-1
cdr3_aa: CASSLAWRDYEQYF
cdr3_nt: TGCGCCAGCAGCTTGGCTTGGCGGGATTACGAGCAGTACTTC

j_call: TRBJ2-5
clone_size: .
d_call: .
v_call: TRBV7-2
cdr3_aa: CASSLVAGQGTQYF
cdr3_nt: TGTGCCAGCAGCTTAGTGGCGGGGCAAGGGACCCAGTACTTC

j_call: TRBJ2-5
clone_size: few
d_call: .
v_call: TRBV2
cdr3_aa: CASSEVETQYF
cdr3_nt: TGTGCCAGCAGTGAAGTAGAGACCCAGTACTTC

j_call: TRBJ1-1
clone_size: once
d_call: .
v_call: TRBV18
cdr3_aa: CASSPSDSRGAFF
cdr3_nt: TGTGCCAGCTCACCGAGTGACAGTCGGGGAGCTTTCTTT

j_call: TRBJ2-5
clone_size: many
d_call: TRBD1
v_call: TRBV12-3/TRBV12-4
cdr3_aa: CASSFVGQGEGETQYF
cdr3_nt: TGTGCCAGCAGTTTTGTGGGTCAGGGGGAAGGAGAGACCCAGTACTTC

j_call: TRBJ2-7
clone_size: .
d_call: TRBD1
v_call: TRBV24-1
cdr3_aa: CATSEPGGFEQYF
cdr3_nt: TGTGCCACCAGTGAACCAGGGGGCTTCGAGCAGTACTTC

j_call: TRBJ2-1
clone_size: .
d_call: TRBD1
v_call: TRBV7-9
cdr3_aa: CASRQRDRGINEQFF
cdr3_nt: TGTGCCAGCAGGCAAAGGGACAGGGGCATTAATGAGCAGTTCTTC

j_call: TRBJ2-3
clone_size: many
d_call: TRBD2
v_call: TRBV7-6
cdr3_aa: CASSPPSGGLTDTQYF
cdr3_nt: TGTGCCAGCAGCCCTCCCAGCGGGGGCCTCACAGATACGCAGTATTTT

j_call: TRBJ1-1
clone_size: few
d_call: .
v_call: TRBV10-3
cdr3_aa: CATKVEGRNTEAFF
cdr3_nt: TGTGCCACCAAGGTGGAGGGCCGGAACACTGAAGCTTTCTTT

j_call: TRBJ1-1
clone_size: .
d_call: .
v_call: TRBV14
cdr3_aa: CASSRYREGEAFF
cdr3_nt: TGTGCCAGCAGCCGCTACAGGGAGGGAGAAGCTTTCTTT

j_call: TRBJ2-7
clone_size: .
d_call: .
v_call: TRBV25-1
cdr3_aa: CASSGSDRTYEQYF
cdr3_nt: TGTGCCAGCAGTGGATCCGACAGGACCTACGAGCAGTACTTC

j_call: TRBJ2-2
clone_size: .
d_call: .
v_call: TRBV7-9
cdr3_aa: CASSLELNTGELFF
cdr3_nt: TGTGCCAGCAGCTTAGAACTAAACACCGGGGAGCTGTTTTTT

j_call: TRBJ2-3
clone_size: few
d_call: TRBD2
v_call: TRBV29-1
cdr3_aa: CSVDGTSGDTQYF
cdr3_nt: TGCAGCGTTGACGGGACTAGCGGGGATACGCAGTATTTT

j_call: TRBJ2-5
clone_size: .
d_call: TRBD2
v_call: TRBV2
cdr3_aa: CASRDSGGFQETQYF
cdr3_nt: TGTGCCAGCAGGGATAGCGGGGGGTTCCAAGAGACCCAGTACTTC

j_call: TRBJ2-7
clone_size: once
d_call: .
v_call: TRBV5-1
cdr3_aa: CASSLAWTDYEQYF
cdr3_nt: TGCGCCAGCAGCTTGGCGTGGACAGACTACGAGCAGTACTTC

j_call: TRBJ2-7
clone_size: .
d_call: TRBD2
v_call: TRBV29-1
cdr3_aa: CSVATTSRYEQYF
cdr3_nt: TGCAGCGTCGCAACGACTAGCAGGTACGAGCAGTACTTC

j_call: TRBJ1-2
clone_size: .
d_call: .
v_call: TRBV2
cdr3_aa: CASTGLRTRGYTF
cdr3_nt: TGTGCCAGTACAGGGTTACGAACCCGGGGCTACACCTTC

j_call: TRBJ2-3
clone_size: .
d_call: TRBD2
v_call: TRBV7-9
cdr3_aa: CASSLSKSIAGGTDTQYF
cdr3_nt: TGTGCCAGCAGCCTCTCCAAAAGCATAGCGGGAGGCACAGATACGCAGTATTTT

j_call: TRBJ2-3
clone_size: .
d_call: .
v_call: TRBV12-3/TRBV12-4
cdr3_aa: CASSPSSISFADTQYF
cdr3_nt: TGTGCCAGCAGTCCTTCTAGCATTTCATTCGCAGATACGCAGTATTTT

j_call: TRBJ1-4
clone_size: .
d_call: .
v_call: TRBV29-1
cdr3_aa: CSVVGTNEKLFF
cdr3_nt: TGCAGCGTTGTGGGGACTAATGAAAAACTGTTTTTT

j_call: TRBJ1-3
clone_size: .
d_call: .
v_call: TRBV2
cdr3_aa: CASTEGRPNTIYF
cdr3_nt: TGTGCCAGCACAGAAGGCAGACCGAACACCATATATTTT

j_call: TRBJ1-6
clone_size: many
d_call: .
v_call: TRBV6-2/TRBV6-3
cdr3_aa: CASGGESGSPLHF
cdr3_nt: TGTGCCAGCGGGGGGGAGAGTGGATCACCCCTCCACTTT

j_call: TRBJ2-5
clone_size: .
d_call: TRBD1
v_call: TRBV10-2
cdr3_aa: CATGTVRKETQYF
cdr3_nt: TGCGCCACGGGGACAGTGCGAAAAGAGACCCAGTACTTC

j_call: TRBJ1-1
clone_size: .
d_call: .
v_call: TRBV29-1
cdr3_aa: CSGNRGQDTEAFF
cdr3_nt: TGCAGCGGGAACCGCGGGCAGGACACTGAAGCTTTCTTT

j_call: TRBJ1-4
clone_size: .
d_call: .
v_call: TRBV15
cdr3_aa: CATSRDRGGERELFF
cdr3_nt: TGTGCCACCAGCAGAGATCGGGGAGGCGAGAGAGAGCTGTTTTTT

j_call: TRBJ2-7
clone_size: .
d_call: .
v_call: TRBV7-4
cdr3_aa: CASSEPGEGYEQYF
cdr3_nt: TGTGCCAGCAGTGAACCAGGGGAAGGATACGAGCAGTACTTC

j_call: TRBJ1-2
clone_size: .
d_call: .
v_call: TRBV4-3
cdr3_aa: CASSQDRRASYGYTF
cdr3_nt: TGCGCCAGCAGCCAAGATCGGAGGGCGAGTTATGGCTACACCTTC